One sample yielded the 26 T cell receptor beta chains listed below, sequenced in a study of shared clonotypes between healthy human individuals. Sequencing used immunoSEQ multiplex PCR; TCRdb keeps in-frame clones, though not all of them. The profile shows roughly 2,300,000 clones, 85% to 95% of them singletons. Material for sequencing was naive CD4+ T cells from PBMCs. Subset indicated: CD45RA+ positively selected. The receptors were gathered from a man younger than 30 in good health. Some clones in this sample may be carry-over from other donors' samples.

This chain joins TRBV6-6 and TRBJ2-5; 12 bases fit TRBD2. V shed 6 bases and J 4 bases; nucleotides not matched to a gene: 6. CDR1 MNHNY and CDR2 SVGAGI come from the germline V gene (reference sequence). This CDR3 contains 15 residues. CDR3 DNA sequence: TGTGCCAGCAGGAAGGAGGGACTAGCGGGAGAGACCCAGTACTTC. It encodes CASRKEGLAGETQYF.

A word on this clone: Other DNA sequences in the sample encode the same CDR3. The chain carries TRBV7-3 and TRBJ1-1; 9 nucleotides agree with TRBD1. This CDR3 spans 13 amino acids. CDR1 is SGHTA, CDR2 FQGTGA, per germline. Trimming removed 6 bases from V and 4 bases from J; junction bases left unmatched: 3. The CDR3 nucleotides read TGTGCCAGCAGTTCGGACAGGGGCACTGAAGCTTTCTTT. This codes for CASSSDRGTEAFF.

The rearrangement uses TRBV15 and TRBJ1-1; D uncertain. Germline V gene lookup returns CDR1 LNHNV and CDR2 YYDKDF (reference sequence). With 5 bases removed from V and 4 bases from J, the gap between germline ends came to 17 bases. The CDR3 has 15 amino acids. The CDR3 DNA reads TGTGCCACCAGCGGCGGCCAGACTTACTCCACTGAAGCTTTCTTT. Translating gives CATSGGQTYSTEAFF.

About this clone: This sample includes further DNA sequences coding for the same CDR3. The CDR3 region has the DNA TGTGCCAGTAGTATAAATGGGGAGACCCAGTACTTC. The encoded protein is CASSINGETQYF. The chain has TRBV19 and TRBJ2-5, with D unclear. CDR1 is LNHDA, CDR2 SQIVND, per germline (reference sequence). Trimming removed 2 bases from V and 5 bases from J, with 6 bases in between. CDR3 length: 12 amino acids. The complete variable domain, with remaining parts taken from reference TRBV19 and TRBJ2-5, reads DGGITQSPKYLFRKEGQNVTLSCEQNLNHDAMYWYRQDPGQGLRLIYYSQIVNDFQKGDIAEGYSVSREKKESFPLTVTSAQKNPTAFYLCASSINGETQYFGPGTRLLVL.

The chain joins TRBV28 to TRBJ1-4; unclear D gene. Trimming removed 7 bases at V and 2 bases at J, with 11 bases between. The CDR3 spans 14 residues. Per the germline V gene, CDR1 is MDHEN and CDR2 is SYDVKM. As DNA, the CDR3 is TGTGCCAGCACCAAAGGACGGACTAATGAAAAACTGTTTTTT. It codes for CASTKGRTNEKLFF.

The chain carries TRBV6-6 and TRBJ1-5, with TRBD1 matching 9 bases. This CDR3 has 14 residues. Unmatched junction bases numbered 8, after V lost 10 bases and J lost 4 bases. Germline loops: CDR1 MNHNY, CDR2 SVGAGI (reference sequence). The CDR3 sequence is CAIGQGRLNQPQHF. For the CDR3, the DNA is TGTGCCATAGGACAGGGGCGCTTGAATCAGCCCCAGCATTTT.

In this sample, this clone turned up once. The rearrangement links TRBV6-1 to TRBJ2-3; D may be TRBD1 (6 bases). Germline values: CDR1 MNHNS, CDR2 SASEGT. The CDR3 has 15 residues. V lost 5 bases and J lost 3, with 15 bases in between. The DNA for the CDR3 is TGTGCCAGCAGTTCTCAGGGGCACCTAACAGATACGCAGTATTTT. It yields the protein CASSSQGHLTDTQYF.

Here the CDR3 DNA reads TGTGCCAGCAGCCAAGAATGGGGCAGGACCTACAATGAGCAGTTCTTC. Residues: CASSQEWGRTYNEQFF. V gene TRBV4-2 combines with J gene TRBJ2-1; D may be TRBD1 (5 bases). V dropped 0 bases and J dropped 2 bases, with 11 bases sitting between them. The CDR3 contains 16 residues. Germline-derived CDR1 and CDR2 are LGHNA and YNFKEQ.

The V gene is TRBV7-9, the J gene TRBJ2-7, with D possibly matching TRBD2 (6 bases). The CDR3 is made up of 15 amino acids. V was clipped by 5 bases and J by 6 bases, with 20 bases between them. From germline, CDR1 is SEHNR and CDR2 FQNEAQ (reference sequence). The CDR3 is CASSGPRLVSAEQYF. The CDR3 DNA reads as TGTGCCAGCAGCGGACCCCGACTAGTTTCCGCCGAGCAGTACTTC. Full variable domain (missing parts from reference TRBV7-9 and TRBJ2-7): DTGVSQNPRHKITKRGQNVTFRCDPISEHNRLYWYRQTLGQGPEFLTYFQNEAQLEKSRLLSDRFSAERPKGSFSTLEIQRTEQGDSAMYLCASSGPRLVSAEQYFGPGTRLTVT.

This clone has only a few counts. The CDR3 region has the DNA TGTGCCGGAAGGACAGGGAATCAGCCCCAGCATTTT. This translates into CAGRTGNQPQHF. V gene TRBV7-9 combines with J gene TRBJ1-5; 8 bases align to TRBD1. The trim removed 11 bases at V and 4 bases at J, leaving 4 bases unmatched. Germline V gene sequence: CDR1 SEHNR, CDR2 FQNEAQ (reference sequence). The CDR3 loop spans 12 amino acids.

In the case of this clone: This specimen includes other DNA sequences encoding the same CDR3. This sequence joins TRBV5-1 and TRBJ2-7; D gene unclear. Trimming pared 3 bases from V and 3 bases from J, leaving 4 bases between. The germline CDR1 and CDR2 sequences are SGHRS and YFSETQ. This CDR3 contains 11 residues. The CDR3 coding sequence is TGCGCCAGCAGCTCAAGCTACGAGCAGTACTTC. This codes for CASSSSYEQYF.

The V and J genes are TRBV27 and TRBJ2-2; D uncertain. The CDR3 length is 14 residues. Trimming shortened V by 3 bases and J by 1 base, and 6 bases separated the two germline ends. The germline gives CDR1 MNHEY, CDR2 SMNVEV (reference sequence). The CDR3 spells CASSFYQNTGELFF. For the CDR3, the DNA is TGTGCCAGCAGTTTTTATCAGAACACCGGGGAGCTGTTTTTT.

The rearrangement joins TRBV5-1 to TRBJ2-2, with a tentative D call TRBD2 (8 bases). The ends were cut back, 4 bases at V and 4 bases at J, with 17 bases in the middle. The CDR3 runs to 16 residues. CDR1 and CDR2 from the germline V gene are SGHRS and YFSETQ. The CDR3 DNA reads TGCGCCAGCAGCCCACGGGAGGGGGCGACCACCGGGGAGCTGTTTTTT. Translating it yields CASSPREGATTGELFF. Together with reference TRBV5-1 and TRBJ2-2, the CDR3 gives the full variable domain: KAGVTQTPRYLIKTRGQQVTLSCSPISGHRSVSWYQQTPGQGLQFLFEYFSETQRNKGNFPGRFSGRQFSNSRSEMNVSTLELGDSALYLCASSPREGATTGELFFGEGSRLTVL.

For the CDR3, the DNA is TGTGCCAGCAGTTACCCCGGTTCAGGCGGGGAGCTGTTTTTT. It encodes CASSYPGSGGELFF. The chain has TRBV6-5 and TRBJ2-2; D gene ambiguous. CDR1 is MNHEY and CDR2 is SVGAGI in the germline V gene. The CDR3 covers 14 residues. Trimming removed 2 bases at V and 7 bases at J, with 11 bases between.

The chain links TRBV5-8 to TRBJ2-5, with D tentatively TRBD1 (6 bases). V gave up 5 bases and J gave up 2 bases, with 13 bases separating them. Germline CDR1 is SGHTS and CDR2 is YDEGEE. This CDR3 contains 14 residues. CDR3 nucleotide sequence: TGTGCCAGCAGTCATGGGGGCAGGCAAGAGACCCAGTACTTC. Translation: CASSHGGRQETQYF.

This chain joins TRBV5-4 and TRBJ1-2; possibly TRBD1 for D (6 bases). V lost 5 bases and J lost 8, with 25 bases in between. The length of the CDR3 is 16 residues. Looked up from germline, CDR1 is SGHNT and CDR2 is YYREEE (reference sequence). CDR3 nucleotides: TGTGCCAGCAGTCGTGACCTATACCAGGGGTCAAGGGGCTACACCTTC. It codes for CASSRDLYQGSRGYTF.

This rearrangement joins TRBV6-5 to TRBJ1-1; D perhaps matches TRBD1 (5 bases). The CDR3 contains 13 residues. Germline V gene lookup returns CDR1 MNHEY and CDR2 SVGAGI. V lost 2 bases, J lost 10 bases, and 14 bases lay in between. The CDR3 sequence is CASSYKSPGGAFF. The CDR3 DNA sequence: TGTGCCAGCAGTTACAAGTCCCCTGGGGGAGCTTTCTTT.

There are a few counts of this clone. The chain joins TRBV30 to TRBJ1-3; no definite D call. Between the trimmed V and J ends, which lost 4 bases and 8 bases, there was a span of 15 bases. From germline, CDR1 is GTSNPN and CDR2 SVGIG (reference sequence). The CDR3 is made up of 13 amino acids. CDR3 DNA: TGTGCCTGGACCGGTGGAGACGGGCACACCATATATTTT. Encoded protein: CAWTGGDGHTIYF. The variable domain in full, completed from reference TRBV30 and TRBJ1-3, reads SQTIHQWPATLVQPVGSPLSLECTVEGTSNPNLYWYRQAAGRGLQLLFYSVGIGQISSEVPQNLSASRPQDRQFILSSKKLLLSDSGFYLCAWTGGDGHTIYFGEGSWLTVV.

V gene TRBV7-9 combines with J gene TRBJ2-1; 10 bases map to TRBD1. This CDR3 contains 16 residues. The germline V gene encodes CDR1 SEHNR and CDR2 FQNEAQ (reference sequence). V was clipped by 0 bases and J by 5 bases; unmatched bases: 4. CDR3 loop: CASSLAPGQGNNEQFF. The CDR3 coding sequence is TGTGCCAGCAGCTTAGCTCCGGGACAGGGGAACAATGAGCAGTTCTTC.

CDR3 nucleotide sequence: TGCAGTGCTAAGTGGTTCGACGAGCAGTACTTC. Amino acids: CSAKWFDEQYF. The V and J genes are TRBV20-1 and TRBJ2-7, with D unresolved. The CDR3 is 11 amino acids. Germline CDR1 DFQATT, CDR2 SNEGSKA (reference sequence). Between the trimmed V and J ends, which lost 4 bases and 5 bases, there was a span of 9 bases.

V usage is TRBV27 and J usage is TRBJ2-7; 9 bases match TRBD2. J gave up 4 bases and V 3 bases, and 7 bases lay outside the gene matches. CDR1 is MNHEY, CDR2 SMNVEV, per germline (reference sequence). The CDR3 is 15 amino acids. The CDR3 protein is CASSFGVAGVYEQYF. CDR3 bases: TGTGCCAGCAGTTTCGGGGTAGCGGGAGTGTACGAGCAGTACTTC.

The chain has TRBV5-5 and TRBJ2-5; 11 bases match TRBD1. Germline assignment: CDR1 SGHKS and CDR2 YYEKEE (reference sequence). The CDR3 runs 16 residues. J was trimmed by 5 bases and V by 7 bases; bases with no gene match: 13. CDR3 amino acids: CASAHWMGQGDETQYF. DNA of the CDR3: TGTGCCAGCGCCCATTGGATGGGACAGGGGGACGAGACCCAGTACTTC.

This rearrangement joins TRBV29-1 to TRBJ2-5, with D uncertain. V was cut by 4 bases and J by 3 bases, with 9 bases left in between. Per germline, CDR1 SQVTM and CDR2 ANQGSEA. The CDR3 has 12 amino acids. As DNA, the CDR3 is TGCAGCGTTGTCCGCACGGAAGAGACCCAGTACTTC. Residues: CSVVRTEETQYF.

CDR3 protein: CASSNSPSGASPLHF. CDR3 nucleotide sequence: TGTGCCAGCAGCAATTCTCCCAGCGGGGCTTCACCCCTCCACTTT. The V call is TRBV11-2, the J call TRBJ1-6, with a weak D call TRBD1 (5 bases). In germline, CDR1 is SGHAT, CDR2 FQNNGV. The CDR3 has 15 amino acids. V dropped 5 bases and J dropped 9 bases, with 17 bases sitting between them.

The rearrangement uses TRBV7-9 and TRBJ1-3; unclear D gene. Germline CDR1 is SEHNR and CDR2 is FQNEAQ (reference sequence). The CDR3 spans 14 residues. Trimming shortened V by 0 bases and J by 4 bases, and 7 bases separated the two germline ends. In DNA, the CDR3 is TGTGCCAGCAGCTTAGCAACAGACGGAAACACCATATATTTT. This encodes CASSLATDGNTIYF.

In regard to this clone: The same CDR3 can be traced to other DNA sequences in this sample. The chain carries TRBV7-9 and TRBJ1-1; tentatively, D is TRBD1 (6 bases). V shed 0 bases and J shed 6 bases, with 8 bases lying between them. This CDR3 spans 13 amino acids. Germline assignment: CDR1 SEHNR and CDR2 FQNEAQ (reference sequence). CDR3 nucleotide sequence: TGTGCCAGCAGCTTAGCTGCAGGGGCTGAAGCTTTCTTT. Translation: CASSLAAGAEAFF.